This T cell receptor beta chain was found in a study of cytomegalovirus exposure and HLA in healthy donors. Study-wide findings and caveats: Researchers reported in a later analysis that common viral pathogens appeared linked to several top clusters. Productive status was seen about 90% or about 30% of the time for most TCR beta V segments in an earlier analysis. Analysis was performed later, and it showed HLA-associated TCR beta chains to be more clonally expanded than equally common others.

Participants comprised healthy donors of bone marrow. CDR1 and CDR2 (germline): MGHRA, YSYEKL. V lost 4 bases, J lost 2 bases, and 11 bases stayed unmatched. This CDR3 is built from 18 residues. 60 Vbeta and 13 Jbeta primers were used in PCR. The assay was immunoSEQ multiplex PCR, and TCRdb's table has in-frame clones only and misses some. The sample has around 150,000 clones, approximately 71% seen once. About this clone itself: Its antigen is not known.

This chain links TRBV4-1 with TRBJ2-3; 11 positions agree with TRBD2. The TCR was taken from a man aged 30 to 39 in good health and CMV-seronegative. The material sequenced was PBMCs. The DNA for the CDR3 is TGCGCCAGCAGCCGCGGACTAGCGGGCCTTCTTGCCACAGATACGCAGTATTTT. Translation: CASSRGLAGLLATDTQYF.